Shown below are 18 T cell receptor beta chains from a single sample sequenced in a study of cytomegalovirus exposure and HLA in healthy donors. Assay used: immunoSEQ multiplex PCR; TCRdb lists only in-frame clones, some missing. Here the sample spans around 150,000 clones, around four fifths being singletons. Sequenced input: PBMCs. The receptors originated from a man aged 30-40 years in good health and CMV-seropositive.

The CDR3 DNA reads TGTGCCAGCAGCTTGGTTGGCAGGGTGAACACTGAAGCTTTCTTT. Protein: CASSLVGRVNTEAFF. The chain employs TRBV5-6 and TRBJ1-1, with a possible D match to TRBD1 (5 bases). The CDR3 totals 15 residues. V was pared by 0 bases and J by 0 bases, with 9 bases between. CDR1 SGHDT and CDR2 YYEEEE come from the germline V gene.

Written as DNA, the CDR3 is TGTGCCAGCAGCTTAGGGGGACAGGGGGGCACAGATACGCAGTATTTT. Amino acid sequence: CASSLGGQGGTDTQYF. The V gene is TRBV7-2, the J gene TRBJ2-3; 11 bases fit TRBD1. CDR3 size: 16 residues. CDR1 and CDR2 (germline): SGHTA, FQGNSA. V shed 1 base, J shed 1 base, and the junction held 1 base outside the gene matches.

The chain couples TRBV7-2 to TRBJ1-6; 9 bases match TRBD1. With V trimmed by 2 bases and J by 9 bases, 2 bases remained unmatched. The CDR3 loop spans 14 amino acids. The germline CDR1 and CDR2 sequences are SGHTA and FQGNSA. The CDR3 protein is CASSLTGGGSPLHF. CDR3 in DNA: TGTGCCAGCAGCTTAACAGGGGGCGGTTCACCCCTCCACTTT.

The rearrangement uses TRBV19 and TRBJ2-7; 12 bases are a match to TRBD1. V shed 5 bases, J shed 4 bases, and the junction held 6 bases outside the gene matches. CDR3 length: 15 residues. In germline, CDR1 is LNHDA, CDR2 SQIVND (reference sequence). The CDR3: CASSPGTGGVYEQYF. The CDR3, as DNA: TGTGCCAGTAGTCCCGGGACAGGGGGCGTGTACGAGCAGTACTTC.

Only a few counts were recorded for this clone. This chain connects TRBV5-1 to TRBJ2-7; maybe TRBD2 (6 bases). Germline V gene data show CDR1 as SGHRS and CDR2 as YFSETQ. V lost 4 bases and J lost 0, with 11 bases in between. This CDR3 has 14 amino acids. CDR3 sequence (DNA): TGCGCCAGCAGCCCGGGGGAGAGCTCCTACGAGCAGTACTTC. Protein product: CASSPGESSYEQYF.

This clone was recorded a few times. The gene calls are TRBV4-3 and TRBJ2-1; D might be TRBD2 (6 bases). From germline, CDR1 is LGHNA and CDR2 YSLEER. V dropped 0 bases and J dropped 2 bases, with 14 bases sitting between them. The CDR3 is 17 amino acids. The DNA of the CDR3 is TGCGCCAGCAGCCAAGAAGCGGGCGCAGAGCCCTACAATGAGCAGTTCTTC. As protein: CASSQEAGAEPYNEQFF.

The CDR3 loop reads CASSLVLLYEQYF. The CDR3 DNA is TGTGCCAGCAGCTTAGTTTTACTCTACGAGCAGTACTTC. The chain uses TRBV7-2 and TRBJ2-7; no clear D gene. Germline V gene lookup returns CDR1 SGHTA and CDR2 FQGNSA. V dropped 1 base and J dropped 3 bases, with 7 bases sitting between them. The CDR3 has 13 residues.

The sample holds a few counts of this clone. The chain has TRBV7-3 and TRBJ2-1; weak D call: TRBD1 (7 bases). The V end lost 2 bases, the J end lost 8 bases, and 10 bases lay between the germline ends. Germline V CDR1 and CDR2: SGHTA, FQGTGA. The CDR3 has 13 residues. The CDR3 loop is CASSLDREDEQFF. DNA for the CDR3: TGTGCCAGCAGCTTAGACAGGGAGGATGAGCAGTTCTTC. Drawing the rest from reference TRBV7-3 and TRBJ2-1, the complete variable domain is GAGVSQTPSNKVTEKGKYVELRCDPISGHTALYWYRQSLGQGPEFLIYFQGTGAADDSGLPNDRFFAVRPEGSVSTLKIQRTERGDSAVYLCASSLDREDEQFFGPGTRLTVL.

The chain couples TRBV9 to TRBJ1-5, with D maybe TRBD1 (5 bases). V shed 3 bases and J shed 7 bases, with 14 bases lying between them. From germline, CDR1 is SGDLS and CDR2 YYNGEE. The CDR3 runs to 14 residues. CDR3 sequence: CASSAGGGWQPQHF. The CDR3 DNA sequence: TGTGCCAGCAGCGCTGGGGGGGGGTGGCAGCCCCAGCATTTT.

The CDR3 DNA reads as TGTGCCAGCAGCCCCAACACTGACAGGGGGCTACGTGGCTACACCTTC. Encoded protein: CASSPNTDRGLRGYTF. The chain combines TRBV7-2 with TRBJ1-2; the match to TRBD1 covers 10 bases. After removal of 5 bases from V and 7 bases from J, the junction contained 13 bases not matched to a gene. Germline V gene lookup returns CDR1 SGHTA and CDR2 FQGNSA. The CDR3 consists of 16 residues.

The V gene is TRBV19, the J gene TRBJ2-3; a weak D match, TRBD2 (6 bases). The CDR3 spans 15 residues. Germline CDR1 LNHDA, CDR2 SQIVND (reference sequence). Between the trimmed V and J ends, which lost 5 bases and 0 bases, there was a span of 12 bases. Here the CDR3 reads CASSARDLSTDTQYF. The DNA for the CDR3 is TGTGCCAGTAGTGCGCGGGACTTGAGCACAGATACGCAGTATTTT. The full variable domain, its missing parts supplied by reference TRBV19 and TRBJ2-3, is DGGITQSPKYLFRKEGQNVTLSCEQNLNHDAMYWYRQDPGQGLRLIYYSQIVNDFQKGDIAEGYSVSREKKESFPLTVTSAQKNPTAFYLCASSARDLSTDTQYFGPGTRLTVL.

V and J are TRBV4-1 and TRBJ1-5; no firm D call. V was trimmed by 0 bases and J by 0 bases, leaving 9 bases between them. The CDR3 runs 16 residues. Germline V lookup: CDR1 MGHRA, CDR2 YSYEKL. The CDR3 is CASSQDFTFSNQPQHF. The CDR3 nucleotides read TGCGCCAGCAGCCAAGATTTTACATTTAGCAATCAGCCCCAGCATTTT.

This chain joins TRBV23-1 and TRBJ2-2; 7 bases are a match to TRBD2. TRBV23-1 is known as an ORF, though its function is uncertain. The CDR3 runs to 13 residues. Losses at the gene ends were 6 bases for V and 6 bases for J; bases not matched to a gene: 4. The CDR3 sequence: CASSLAVSGELFF. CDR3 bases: TGCGCCAGCAGCCTAGCGGTTTCCGGGGAGCTGTTTTTT.

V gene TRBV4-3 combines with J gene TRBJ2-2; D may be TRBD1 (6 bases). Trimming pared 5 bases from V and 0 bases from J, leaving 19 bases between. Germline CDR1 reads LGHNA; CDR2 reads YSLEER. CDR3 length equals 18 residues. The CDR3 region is CASSALSGQQTNTGELFF. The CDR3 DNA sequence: TGCGCCAGCAGCGCACTTTCCGGACAGCAGACGAACACCGGGGAGCTGTTTTTT.

CDR3 nucleotides: TGCGCCAGCAGCCCACCGGGACAGGGAAACACTGAAGCTTTCTTT. The encoded protein is CASSPPGQGNTEAFF. The rearrangement links TRBV4-1 to TRBJ1-1, with TRBD1 identical over 9 bases. The V and J ends lost 4 bases and 2 bases, in that order; junction bases with no gene match: 5. The length of the CDR3 is 15 residues. Per germline, CDR1 MGHRA and CDR2 YSYEKL.

CDR3 bases: TGTGCCAGCAGTTCCCCAGGGTACGGTGCGGTCACTGAAGCTTTCTTT. Translated: CASSSPGYGAVTEAFF. The chain couples TRBV6-5 to TRBJ1-1; D may be TRBD1 (5 bases). The CDR3 length is 16 residues. Trimming pared 4 bases from V and 4 bases from J, leaving 19 bases between. Germline V CDR1 and CDR2: MNHEY, SVGAGI.

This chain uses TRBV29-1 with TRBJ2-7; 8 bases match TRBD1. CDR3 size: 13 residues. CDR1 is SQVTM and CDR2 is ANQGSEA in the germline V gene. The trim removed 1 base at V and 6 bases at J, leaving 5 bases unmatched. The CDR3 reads CSVEGQGASEQYF. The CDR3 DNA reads TGCAGCGTTGAAGGGCAGGGGGCCAGCGAGCAGTACTTC.

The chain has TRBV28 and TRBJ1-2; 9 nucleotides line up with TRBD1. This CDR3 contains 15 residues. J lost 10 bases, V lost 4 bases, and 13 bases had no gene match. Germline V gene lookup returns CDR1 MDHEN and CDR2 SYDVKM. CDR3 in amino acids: CASSSGQGRLGAYTF. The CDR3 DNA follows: TGTGCCAGCAGTTCCGGACAGGGGAGGCTTGGGGCCTACACCTTC.